Listed here are 20 T cell receptor beta chains from one sample, sequenced in a study of control samples from healthy donors and cancer patients. The table came from immunoSEQ multiplex PCR; TCRdb's copy has only in-frame clones and leaves some out. The sample has some 77,000 clones, 85% to 90% seen once. The sequenced material came from blood. The source is a woman aged 60-75 years in good health.

Here the CDR3 reads CATSDFKGTGELFF. CDR3 nucleotides: TGTGCCACCAGTGATTTTAAGGGAACCGGGGAGCTGTTTTTT. The V and J genes are TRBV24-1 and TRBJ2-2; D ambiguous. The germline gives CDR1 KGHDR, CDR2 SFDVKD. The CDR3 contains 14 residues. Trimming took off 1 base at V and 5 bases at J, with 7 bases between the two ends.

This chain joins TRBV11-2 and TRBJ2-1; 10 bases match TRBD2. The V segment lost 3 bases and the J segment 7 bases; nucleotides outside the gene matches: 6. The CDR3 is 15 residues long. The germline V gene has CDR1 SGHAT and CDR2 FQNNGV. The CDR3 protein is CASSLGGTSVNEQFF. CDR3 DNA sequence: TGTGCCAGCAGCTTGGGTGGGACTAGCGTAAATGAGCAGTTCTTC.

This CDR3 reads CASSQGTSGGGSTDTQYF. CDR3 coding DNA: TGTGCCAGCAGCCAAGGGACTAGCGGGGGAGGGAGCACAGATACGCAGTATTTT. The chain combines TRBV14 with TRBJ2-3; 13 bases are shared with TRBD2. The CDR3 is 18 residues long. Per the germline V gene, CDR1 is SGHDN and CDR2 is FVKESK. V shed 1 base, J shed 0 bases, and the junction held 4 bases outside the gene matches.

V is TRBV6-5 and J is TRBJ1-2; 9 bases match TRBD1. CDR3 length equals 15 residues. Germline assignment: CDR1 MNHEY and CDR2 SVGAGI. V shed 0 bases, J shed 4 bases, and the junction held 3 bases outside the gene matches. The CDR3 protein is CASSYSGDRAYGYTF. In DNA form, the CDR3 reads TGTGCCAGCAGTTACTCTGGGGACAGGGCCTATGGCTACACCTTC.

V is TRBV28 and J is TRBJ1-5, with TRBD1 as a possible D gene (5 bases). The length of the CDR3 is 14 residues. Trimming took 4 bases from V and 8 from J, leaving 15 bases between them. Germline V lookup: CDR1 MDHEN, CDR2 SYDVKM. The CDR3 sequence is CASSSPPEGKPQHF. In DNA form, the CDR3 reads TGTGCCAGCAGTTCACCGCCCGAGGGGAAGCCCCAGCATTTT.

The chain is built from TRBV27 and TRBJ1-2, with 7 nucleotides matching TRBD1. Germline values: CDR1 MNHEY, CDR2 SMNVEV (reference sequence). There are 13 residues in the CDR3. Germline trimming cut 5 bases from V and 10 bases from J; bases unmatched to any gene: 10. CDR3 bases: TGTGCCAGCAGTCCCAGACCGACAGGGTACTACACCTTC. It encodes CASSPRPTGYYTF.

The chain recombines TRBV30 with TRBJ1-5; TRBD1 aligns across 11 bases. This CDR3 has 15 residues. Germline V CDR1 and CDR2: GTSNPN, SVGIG (reference sequence). The junction had 3 bases not matched to a gene; V was cut back by 1 base and J by 4 bases. As DNA, the CDR3 is TGTGCCTGGAGTGCAGGGGACAGGGGGAATCAGCCCCAGCATTTT. Translating gives CAWSAGDRGNQPQHF. Together with reference TRBV30 and TRBJ1-5, the CDR3 gives the full variable domain: SQTIHQWPATLVQPVGSPLSLECTVEGTSNPNLYWYRQAAGRGLQLLFYSVGIGQISSEVPQNLSASRPQDRQFILSSKKLLLSDSGFYLCAWSAGDRGNQPQHFGDGTRLSIL.

This chain uses TRBV28 with TRBJ2-3; either TRBD1 or TRBD2 may fit D (5 bases each). CDR1 MDHEN and CDR2 SYDVKM come from the germline V gene. V was clipped by 2 bases and J by 0 bases, with 9 bases between them. CDR3 length: 15 amino acids. CDR3 region: CASSLGTASTDTQYF. As DNA, the CDR3 is TGTGCCAGCAGTTTAGGGACGGCCAGCACAGATACGCAGTATTTT.

The rearrangement links TRBV5-6 to TRBJ1-3; D not certain. The germline V gene encodes CDR1 SGHDT and CDR2 YYEEEE. CDR3 size: 13 residues. The V end was cut by 7 bases, the J end by 4 bases, with 12 bases between. DNA for the CDR3: TGTGCCAGCTCGTTGGCGAGAGGAAACACCATATATTTT. Protein sequence: CASSLARGNTIYF.

The chain links TRBV14 to TRBJ2-3; 7 bases fit TRBD2. V trimming: 1 base; J trimming: 10 bases; junction bases outside the gene matches: 2. Per germline, CDR1 SGHDN and CDR2 FVKESK. This CDR3 comprises 12 residues. The CDR3 region has the DNA TGTGCCAGCAGCCAAGGAGCGGGGCCGCAGTATTTT. Amino acid sequence: CASSQGAGPQYF.

This chain connects TRBV5-4 to TRBJ1-1; TRBD1 is a possible D gene (6 bases). Germline V gene lookup returns CDR1 SGHNT and CDR2 YYREEE (reference sequence). V gave up 0 bases and J gave up 0 bases, with 15 bases separating them. CDR3 length equals 17 residues. CDR3 loop: CASSLGLRGAVNTEAFF. DNA of the CDR3: TGTGCCAGCAGCTTGGGTTTGCGGGGGGCCGTGAACACTGAAGCTTTCTTT.

This chain joins TRBV21-1 and TRBJ2-7. TRBV21-1 is given as a pseudogene. The CDR3 runs to 20 residues. Here the CDR3 DNA reads TGTGCCAGCAGCGTTGAAGAACCGGGACAAACGCTGACTAGTGCCTACGAGCAGTACTTC. Encoded protein: CASSVEEPGQTLTSAYEQYF.

V gene TRBV4-2 combines with J gene TRBJ2-1, with D unclear. The CDR3 runs 15 residues. From germline, CDR1 is LGHNA and CDR2 YNFKEQ. V gave up 4 bases and J gave up 2 bases, with 12 bases separating them. This CDR3 reads CASSPRTNTYNEQFF. In DNA, the CDR3 is TGTGCCAGCAGCCCGAGGACCAATACCTACAATGAGCAGTTCTTC.

The CDR3 DNA reads as TGCGCCAGCAGCCTGGGAGGGTTGTCGACCTACAATGAGCAGTTCTTC. Translating gives CASSLGGLSTYNEQFF. The genes are TRBV5-1 and TRBJ2-1; the match to TRBD2 covers 7 bases. The CDR3 contains 16 residues. The germline CDR1 and CDR2 sequences are SGHRS and YFSETQ. Losses at the gene ends were 4 bases for V and 2 bases for J; bases not matched to a gene: 9.

CDR3 protein: CASSEAAEGSYGYTF. DNA of the CDR3: TGTGCCAGCAGTGAAGCGGCTGAGGGGTCGTATGGCTACACCTTC. This sequence joins TRBV6-1 and TRBJ1-2; perhaps TRBD1 as D (5 bases). Per the germline V gene, CDR1 is MNHNS and CDR2 is SASEGT. This CDR3 is built from 15 residues. V was clipped by 0 bases and J by 5 bases, with 13 bases between them.

This clone was detected only a few times. This rearrangement joins TRBV5-1 to TRBJ1-2, with 7 bases matching TRBD1. There are 17 residues in the CDR3. Trimming at V came to 6 bases and at J to 6 bases, leaving 20 bases not matched to a gene. The germline gives CDR1 SGHRS, CDR2 YFSETQ. Written as DNA, the CDR3 is TGCGCCAGCACCCCGGCCGACAGGGTCCCTCCTGGAGATGGCTACACCTTC. Its translation is CASTPADRVPPGDGYTF.

Written as DNA, the CDR3 is TGCGCCAGCAGCCAGGGGGGGAACGGAAACACCATATATTTT. It translates to CASSQGGNGNTIYF. V gene TRBV5-1 combines with J gene TRBJ1-3, with 7 bases identical to TRBD1. Trimming at V came to 4 bases and at J to 4 bases, leaving 5 bases not matched to a gene. CDR1 is SGHRS and CDR2 is YFSETQ in the germline V gene. This CDR3 is 14 amino acids long.

The J gene is TRBJ2-7, the V gene TRBV12-3 or TRBV12-4; D gene ambiguous. The V gene lost 3 bases and the J gene lost 9 bases, with 9 bases spanning the gap. This CDR3 is built from 11 residues. The CDR3 bases are TGTGCCAGCAGTTTGGGTCCCGGGCAGTACTTC. It specifies CASSLGPGQYF.

V is TRBV15 and J is TRBJ2-2, with 11 bases aligning to TRBD1. The junction had 8 bases not matched to a gene; V was cut back by 5 bases and J by 3 bases. The germline V gene encodes CDR1 LNHNV and CDR2 YYDKDF (reference sequence). The CDR3 is 17 amino acids. In DNA, the CDR3 is TGTGCCACCAGCCCTGGACAGGGGGCGCGCGACACCGGGGAGCTGTTTTTT. Translated, it gives CATSPGQGARDTGELFF.

The chain combines TRBV2 with TRBJ1-3; D not resolved. The germline gives CDR1 SNHLY, CDR2 FYNNEI. This CDR3 contains 14 residues. Trimming removed 2 bases at V and 4 bases at J, with 9 bases between. DNA of the CDR3: TGTGCCAGCAGTGAATTCGCGCAGGGAAACACCATATATTTT. Translating gives CASSEFAQGNTIYF.